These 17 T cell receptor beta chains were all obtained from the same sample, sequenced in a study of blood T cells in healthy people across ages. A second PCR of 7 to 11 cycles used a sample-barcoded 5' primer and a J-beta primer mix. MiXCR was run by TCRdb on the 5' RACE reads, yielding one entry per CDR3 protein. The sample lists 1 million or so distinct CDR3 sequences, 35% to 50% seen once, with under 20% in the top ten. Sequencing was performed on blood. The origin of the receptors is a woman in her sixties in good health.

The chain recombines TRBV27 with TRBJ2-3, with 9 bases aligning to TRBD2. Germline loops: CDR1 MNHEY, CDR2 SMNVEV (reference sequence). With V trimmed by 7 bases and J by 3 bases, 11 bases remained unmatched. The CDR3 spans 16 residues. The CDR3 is CASNPLAGGRTDTQYF. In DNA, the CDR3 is TGTGCCAGCAACCCCCTCGCGGGAGGGAGGACAGATACGCAGTATTTT.

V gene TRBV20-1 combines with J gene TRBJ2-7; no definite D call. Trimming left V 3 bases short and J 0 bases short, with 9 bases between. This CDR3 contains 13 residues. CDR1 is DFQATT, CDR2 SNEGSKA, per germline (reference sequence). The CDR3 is CSASLPDSYEQYF. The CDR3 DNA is TGCAGTGCTAGCCTGCCGGACTCCTACGAGCAGTACTTC.

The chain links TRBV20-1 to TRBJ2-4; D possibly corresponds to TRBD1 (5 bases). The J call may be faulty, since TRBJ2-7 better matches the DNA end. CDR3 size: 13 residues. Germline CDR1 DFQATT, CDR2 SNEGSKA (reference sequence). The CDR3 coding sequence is TGCAGTGCTAGAAAGGGGCCAGTATACGAGCAGTACTTC. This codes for CSARKGPVYEQYF.

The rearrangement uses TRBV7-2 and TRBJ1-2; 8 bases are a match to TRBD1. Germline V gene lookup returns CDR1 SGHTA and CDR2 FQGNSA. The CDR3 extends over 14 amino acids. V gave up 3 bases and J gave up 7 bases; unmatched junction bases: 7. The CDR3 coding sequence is TGTGCCAGCAGCTTCCTCCGGACAGGGTCTGGCTACACCTTC. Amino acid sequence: CASSFLRTGSGYTF.

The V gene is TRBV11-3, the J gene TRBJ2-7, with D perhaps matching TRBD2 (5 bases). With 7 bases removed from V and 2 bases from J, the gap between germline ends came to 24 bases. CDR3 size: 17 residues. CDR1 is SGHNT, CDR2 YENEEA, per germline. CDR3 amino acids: CASTRQLPDFIPYEQYF. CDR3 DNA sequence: TGTGCCAGCACCCGCCAACTACCGGACTTCATACCCTACGAGCAGTACTTC.

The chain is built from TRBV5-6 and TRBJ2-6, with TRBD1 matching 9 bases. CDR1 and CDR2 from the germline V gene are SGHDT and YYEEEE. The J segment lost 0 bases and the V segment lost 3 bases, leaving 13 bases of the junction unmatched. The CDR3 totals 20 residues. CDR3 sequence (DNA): TGTGCCAGCAGCTCCACTACGATCGGGACAGGGCGCTCTGGGGCCAACGTCCTGACTTTC. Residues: CASSSTTIGTGRSGANVLTF.

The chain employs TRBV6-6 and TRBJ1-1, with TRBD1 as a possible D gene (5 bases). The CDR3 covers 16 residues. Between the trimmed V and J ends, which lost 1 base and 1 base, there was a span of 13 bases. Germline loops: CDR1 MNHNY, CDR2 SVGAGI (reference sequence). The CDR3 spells CASSYLTPGRNTEAFF. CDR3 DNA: TGTGCCAGCAGTTACTTAACGCCAGGGAGGAACACTGAAGCTTTCTTT.

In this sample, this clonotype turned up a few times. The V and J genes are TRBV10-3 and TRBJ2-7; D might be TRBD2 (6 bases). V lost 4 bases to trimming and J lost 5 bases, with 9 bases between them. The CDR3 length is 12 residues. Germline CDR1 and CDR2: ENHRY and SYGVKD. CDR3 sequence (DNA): TGTGCCATCAGTGGCCCGGGGGACGAGCAGTACTTC. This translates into CAISGPGDEQYF.

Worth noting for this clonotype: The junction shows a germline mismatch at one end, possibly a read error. The CDR3 reads CAGSVGLAGGLQFF. For the CDR3, the DNA is TGTGCCGGCAGTGTAGGACTAGCGGGAGGGTTGCAGTTCTTC. V and J are TRBV2 and TRBJ2-1; 15 nucleotides match TRBD2. The CDR3 runs to 14 residues. Germline lookup yields CDR1 SNHLY and CDR2 FYNNEI.

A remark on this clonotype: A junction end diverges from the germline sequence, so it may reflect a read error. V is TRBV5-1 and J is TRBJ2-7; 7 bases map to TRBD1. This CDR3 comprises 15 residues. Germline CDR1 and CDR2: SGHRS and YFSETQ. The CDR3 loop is CASSAGQDAFYGQYF. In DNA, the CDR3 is TGCGCCAGCAGCGCTGGACAGGACGCCTTCTACGGGCAGTACTTC. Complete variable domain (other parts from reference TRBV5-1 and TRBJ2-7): KAGVTQTPRYLIKTRGQQVTLSCSPISGHRSVSWYQQTPGQGLQFLFEYFSETQRNKGNFPGRFSGRQFSNSRSEMNVSTLELGDSALYLCASSAGQDAFYGQYFGPGTRLTVT.

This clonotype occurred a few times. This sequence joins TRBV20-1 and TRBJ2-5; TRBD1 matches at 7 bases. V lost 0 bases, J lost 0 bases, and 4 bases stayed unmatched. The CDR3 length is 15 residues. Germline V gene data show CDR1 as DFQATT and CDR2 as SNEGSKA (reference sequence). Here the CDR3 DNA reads TGCAGTGCTAGAGATGGGGACAGTTACCAAGAGACCCAGTACTTC. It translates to CSARDGDSYQETQYF.

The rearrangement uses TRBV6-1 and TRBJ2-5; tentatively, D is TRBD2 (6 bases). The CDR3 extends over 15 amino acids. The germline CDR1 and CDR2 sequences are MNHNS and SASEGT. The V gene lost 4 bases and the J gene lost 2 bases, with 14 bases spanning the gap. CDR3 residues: CASSVLGGGQETQYF. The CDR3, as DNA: TGTGCCAGCAGTGTTCTGGGTGGGGGGCAAGAGACCCAGTACTTC.

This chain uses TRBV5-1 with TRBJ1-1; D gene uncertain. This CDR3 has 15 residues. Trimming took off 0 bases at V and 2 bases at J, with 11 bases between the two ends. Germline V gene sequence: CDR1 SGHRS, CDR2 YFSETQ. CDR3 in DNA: TGCGCCAGCAGCTTGGGGCAGACGAGAAACACTGAAGCTTTCTTT. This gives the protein CASSLGQTRNTEAFF. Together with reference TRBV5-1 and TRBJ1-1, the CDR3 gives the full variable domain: KAGVTQTPRYLIKTRGQQVTLSCSPISGHRSVSWYQQTPGQGLQFLFEYFSETQRNKGNFPGRFSGRQFSNSRSEMNVSTLELGDSALYLCASSLGQTRNTEAFFGQGTRLTVV.

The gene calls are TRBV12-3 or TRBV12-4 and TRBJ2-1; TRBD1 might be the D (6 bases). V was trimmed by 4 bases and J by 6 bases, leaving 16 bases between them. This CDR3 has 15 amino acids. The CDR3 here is CASSSTGPSLNEQFF. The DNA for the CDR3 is TGTGCCAGCAGTTCCACAGGGCCTAGCCTCAATGAGCAGTTCTTC.

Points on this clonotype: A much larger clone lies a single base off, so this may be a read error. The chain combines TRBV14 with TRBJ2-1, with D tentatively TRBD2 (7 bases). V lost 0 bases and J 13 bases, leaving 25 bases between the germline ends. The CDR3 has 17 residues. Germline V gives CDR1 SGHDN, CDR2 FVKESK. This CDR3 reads CASSQERGAVKKETQFF. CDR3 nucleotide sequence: TGTGCCAGCAGCCAAGAACGGGGGGCGGTGAAAAAAGAGACCCAGTTCTTC.

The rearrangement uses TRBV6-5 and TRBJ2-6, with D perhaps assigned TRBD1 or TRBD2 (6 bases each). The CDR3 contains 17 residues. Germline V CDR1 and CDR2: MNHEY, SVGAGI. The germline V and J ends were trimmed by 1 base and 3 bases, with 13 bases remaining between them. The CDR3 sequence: CASSYLGAGFGANVLTF. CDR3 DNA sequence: TGTGCCAGCAGTTACTTGGGGGCGGGGTTTGGGGCCAACGTCCTGACTTTC.

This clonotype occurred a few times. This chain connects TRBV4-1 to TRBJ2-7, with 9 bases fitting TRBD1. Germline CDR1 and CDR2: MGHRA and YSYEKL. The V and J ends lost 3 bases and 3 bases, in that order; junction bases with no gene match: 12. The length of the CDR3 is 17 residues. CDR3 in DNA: TGCGCCAGCAGCCAGAGAACCTCGGACAGGGGATTCTACGAGCAGTACTTC. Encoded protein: CASSQRTSDRGFYEQYF.